This TCR beta chain came from a study of blood T cell repertoires in COVID-19. Original analysis: Estimation of nucleated cell counts was performed using reference gene primer amplification. Only in-frame clones appear in the TCRdb table, and some are missing; sequencing was by immunoSEQ multiplex PCR. The DNA was the basis for D and trimming; V, J and clone size are from that table. The profile shows over 100,000 clones, around 88% of them singletons. The germline V gene has CDR1 SGHRS and CDR2 YFSETQ. V was shortened by 0 bases and J by 0 bases, with 7 bases between the two germline ends. This CDR3 is built from 14 residues.

This receptor was identified in a man aged 55-75 years with COVID-19, enrolled during active disease. What was sequenced was peripheral blood. The V and J genes are TRBV5-1 and TRBJ2-7; weak D call: TRBD2 (6 bases). The DNA for the CDR3 is TGCGCCAGCAGCTTGGGCGGGACCTCCTACGAGCAGTACTTC. This sequence encodes CASSLGGTSYEQYF. Full variable domain (rest looked up from reference TRBV5-1 and TRBJ2-7): KAGVTQTPRYLIKTRGQQVTLSCSPISGHRSVSWYQQTPGQGLQFLFEYFSETQRNKGNFPGRFSGRQFSNSRSEMNVSTLELGDSALYLCASSLGGTSYEQYFGPGTRLTVT.